This T cell receptor (beta chain) was sequenced during a study of shared clonotypes between healthy human individuals (TCRdb year 2020). Looking at the study overall: A couple of women and a few men aged 18 to 49 years were included in the cohort. Different laboratories and diverse techniques were used to prepare libraries and sequence TCR repertoires, to increase sequencing depth and limit assay-specific biases. To estimate repertoire size and how much clonotypes are shared between individuals, the study performed deep sequencing of blood TCR repertoires from a few healthy adults. For each donor, CD4 naive and CD4 memory were each given three plates, CD8 naive was given two plates, and CD8 memory was given one plate. Per donor, leukapheresis produced somewhere between about 0.8 and 9.5 billion PBMCs. Summary of the overall study and its limitations: Incomplete sequencing was indicated by rarefaction of sorted-subset datasets, despite the large sequencing depth. Higher generation probabilities were observed for clonotypes shared by all four sorted-subset donors than for non-shared clonotypes. Across several donors, about 4.5% of naive CD4, roughly 3.3% of naive CD8, under 2.5% of memory CD4, and approximately 0.4% of memory CD8 clonotypes were shared. Sampling was restricted to blood, and TCR repertoires in tissues likely differ from the TCR repertoires found in blood. Naive subsets generally had larger estimated clonotype richness than memory subsets. The small number of donors limited the genetic and exposure-history diversity represented. Based on pairwise subsampling, the degree of clonotype sharing among donors was expected to be affected by sequencing depth.

Healthy HIV-negative adults with no recently reported acute infections or vaccinations were included as donors. Only Caucasian adults living in Nashville, Tennessee, USA were represented among the donors. CD4+ T cells were enriched by magnetic negative selection; naive cells were then positively selected on CD45RA, and the negative fraction formed the memory subset. Blood was obtained by leukapheresis, after which PBMCs were separated by Ficoll-Histopaque density gradient centrifugation and cryopreserved in liquid nitrogen vapor phase. Purity and quantity of every magnetically sorted T cell population were checked by analytical flow cytometry. From each sorted fraction, genomic DNA was isolated and quantified by UV absorbance on a Nanodrop 2000c. For this clone: The antigen it binds to is not known. No much larger clone is present one base from it, and per-base qualities are unavailable.

Via the germline V gene (reference sequence), CDR1 is SGHNT and CDR2 YYREEE. Unmatched junction bases come to 1, with V trimmed by 0 bases and J by 7 bases. The cysteine opens and the phenylalanine closes a CDR3 of 14 amino acids. Left in the record is the CDR3 DNA by itself, 42 bases read in frame from the first base. Using the deep immunoSEQ assay, multiplex PCR amplified TCR CDR3 regions from genomic DNA. Extracted genomic DNA from each cell subset was distributed evenly across all wells of several immunoSEQ 96-well plates, and each plate was treated as a replicate. For sorted subsets, around 0.2 ug genomic DNA, equal to about 30,000 T cell genomes, was loaded into each replicate PCR. Purified libraries were quantified with a Qubit 3.0 fluorometer, sized on a Bioanalyzer 2100, and re-quantified with the KAPA Library Quantification kit. Every immunoSEQ 96-well plate was sequenced on a dedicated single-read 150-cycle Illumina NextSeq 550 flow cell. In the authors' own workflow: Because only junctional sequences without quality scores were contained in the immunoSEQ output, filtering matching that applied to full-length reads could not be performed. To assign V/J genes and CDR3, sequences were annotated using PyIR, a Python wrapper for IgBLAST v1.9, with IMGT germline references. Reads were removed for weak V/J assignments (E-value above 1e-6), missing CDR3, stop codons, out-of-frame junctions, or ambiguous translated residues. V3J clonotypes were defined by identical inferred V gene, J gene, and CDR3 amino acid sequence. Percentage overlap between repertoires was computed as shared unique clonotypes divided by the size of the smaller repertoire. Repertoire richness was assessed with RTK rarefaction, the Chao1 estimator, and Recon v2.1 estimates of unobserved clonotypes. Generation probabilities were computed with OLGA for all TCRbeta clonotypes obtained by the gDNA method from several donors. The table comes from immuneACCESS by way of TCRdb, which keeps in-frame sequences with V and J called. Part of the clones is missing from these tables; in studies checked, under half for an unresolved V gene and the rest for unknown reasons. D and trimming were read from the DNA, whereas the V and J calls and clone size are those reported in that table. The sample table records about 1.5 million clones; 95% to 99% of these occur just once. In total, the top ten clones hold about 0.45% of the sample.

The chain uses TRBV5-4 and TRBJ1-4; TRBD1 matches 9 bases in the middle. The sample taken for sequencing was naive CD4+ T cells sorted from blood. This specimen's cell subset or site label, per the study, means: CD45RA+ positively selected. The receptor's source is a man aged 25 to 45 in good health. The DNA sequence follows: TGTGCCAGCAGCTTGGGGACAGGGGTTGAAAAACTGTTTTTT. Its protein product is CASSLGTGVEKLFF.